The 29 T cell receptor beta chains below were found in one sample sequenced in a study of vaccination effects on CD4 cells after COVID-19. Method: immunoSEQ multiplex PCR; TCRdb's copy keeps in-frame clones and lacks some. The sample gives approximately 65,000 clones, roughly 74% of which show up once; 1.5% to 1.7% is in the top ten. Sequencing followed a ViraFEST assay step that expanded antigen-specific CD4+ T cells with viral peptide pools. Isolating CD4+ T cells followed about 10 days of culture. The participants, recipients of two vaccine doses, got either BNT162b2 or mRNA-1273. Their cognate antigens are unknown. The specimen comprised CD4+ T cells from PBMCs cultured with HCoV-229E spike peptides, sampled after COVID-19 vaccination. The receptors were gathered from a human donor who received a COVID-19 vaccine.

The chain uses TRBV6-2 or TRBV6-3 and TRBJ1-6; 11 bases agree with TRBD1. Germline V gives CDR1 MNHEY, CDR2 SVGEGT. Trimming took 4 bases from V and 9 from J; bases not matched to a gene: 8. This CDR3 is built from 16 residues. The CDR3 sequence is CASSWTGGANGSPLHF. DNA for the CDR3: TGTGCCAGCAGTTGGACAGGGGGCGCGAACGGTTCACCCCTCCACTTT.

The rearrangement joins TRBV6-2 or TRBV6-3 to TRBJ1-2; the match to TRBD1 covers 7 bases. J lost 5 bases, V lost 0 bases, and 0 bases had no gene match. The length of the CDR3 is 13 residues. Germline lookup yields CDR1 MNHEY and CDR2 SVGEGT. Here the CDR3 DNA reads TGTGCCAGCAGTTACTCGACAGGGTATGGCTACACCTTC. It yields the protein CASSYSTGYGYTF.

V gene TRBV5-3 combines with J gene TRBJ2-7, with 8 bases lining up with TRBD1. TRBV5-3 qualifies as an ORF whose function is uncertain. CDR3 length equals 14 residues. J lost 5 bases, V lost 2 bases, and 6 bases had no gene match. This CDR3 is CARSFRTGFHEQYV. The DNA of the CDR3 is TGTGCCAGAAGCTTTAGGACAGGGTTCCACGAGCAGTACGTC.

The rearrangement uses TRBV10-1 and TRBJ2-1; 11 nucleotides align to TRBD1. V lost 7 bases to trimming and J lost 7 bases; unmatched junction nucleotides: 9. From germline, CDR1 is WNHNN and CDR2 SYGVQD (reference sequence). This CDR3 is 15 amino acids long. CDR3 sequence reads: CASKPSGTGGNEQFF. The CDR3 DNA follows: TGCGCCAGCAAACCTTCCGGGACAGGGGGTAATGAGCAGTTCTTC.

The genes are TRBV6-5 and TRBJ1-2; a weak D match, TRBD1 (5 bases). Germline V gene lookup returns CDR1 MNHEY and CDR2 SVGAGI. The CDR3 covers 13 residues. Trimming took 2 bases from V and 6 from J, leaving 10 bases between them. The CDR3 here is CASSYDPGHGYTF. The CDR3 nucleotides read TGTGCCAGCAGTTACGATCCGGGACATGGCTACACCTTC.

The chain links TRBV28 to TRBJ1-4; D uncertain. Deletions cut 6 bases from V and 0 bases from J, with 8 bases between. The CDR3 totals 14 residues. Germline loops: CDR1 MDHEN, CDR2 SYDVKM. DNA for the CDR3: TGTGCCAGCAGCTATCCTGCAACTAATGAAAAACTGTTTTTT. This codes for CASSYPATNEKLFF.

This clone turned up a few times. The rearrangement joins TRBV6-6 to TRBJ2-1; 9 nucleotides line up with TRBD1. Germline loops: CDR1 MNHNY, CDR2 SVGAGI (reference sequence). The CDR3 loop spans 15 amino acids. The V gene end was trimmed by 0 bases and the J gene end by 4 bases; junction bases not matched to a gene: 1. Here the CDR3 DNA reads TGTGCCAGCAGTTACTCAGGACAGGGGTACAATGAGCAGTTCTTC. It encodes CASSYSGQGYNEQFF.

This clone has more than one count but fewer than ten. V is TRBV19 and J is TRBJ1-2, with 8 bases matching TRBD1. J was trimmed by 4 bases and V by 2 bases; bases with no gene match: 9. The germline gives CDR1 LNHDA, CDR2 SQIVND (reference sequence). The CDR3 is made up of 16 amino acids. The CDR3 protein is CASSINRGALGYGYTF. As DNA, the CDR3 is TGTGCCAGTAGTATAAACAGGGGGGCCTTAGGCTATGGCTACACCTTC.

This clone was observed a single time. This chain connects TRBV19 to TRBJ2-1; D is perhaps TRBD2 (6 bases). CDR3 length equals 14 residues. Germline values: CDR1 LNHDA, CDR2 SQIVND (reference sequence). With 4 bases removed from V and 4 bases from J, the gap between germline ends came to 11 bases. CDR3 nucleotides: TGTGCCAGTAGTAGGGGGGTCAGTTACAATGAGCAGTTCTTC. It codes for CASSRGVSYNEQFF.

The genes are TRBV29-1 and TRBJ1-2, with unresolved D. V was cut by 5 bases and J by 6 bases, with 7 bases left in between. Germline-derived CDR1 and CDR2 are SQVTM and ANQGSEA. The CDR3 is 10 residues long. CDR3 amino acids: CSVLEDGYTF. CDR3 nucleotides: TGCAGCGTTCTGGAAGATGGCTACACCTTC.

This clone showed up just once. The V gene is TRBV6-2 or TRBV6-3, the J gene TRBJ2-6; TRBD2 is a possible D gene (6 bases). This CDR3 spans 15 amino acids. V lost 4 bases and J lost 1, with 8 bases in between. CDR1 is MNHEY, CDR2 SVGEGT, per germline. CDR3: CASSLGGSGANVLTF. The CDR3 coding sequence is TGTGCCAGCAGTTTAGGAGGGTCTGGGGCCAACGTCCTGACTTTC.

The rearrangement links TRBV6-5 to TRBJ2-3; 12 bases match TRBD2. This CDR3 is built from 15 residues. The V gene's germline CDR1 is MNHEY and CDR2 SVGAGI. J gave up 3 bases and V 6 bases, and 4 bases lay outside the gene matches. CDR3 DNA sequence: TGTGCCAGCAGGGCGACTAGCGGGGGTACAGATACGCAGTATTTT. It encodes CASRATSGGTDTQYF.

The CDR3 DNA follows: TGTGCCAGCAGCCAGGACGGCGAGACCCAGTACTTC. Amino acid sequence: CASSQDGETQYF. This sequence joins TRBV7-9 and TRBJ2-5; no clear D gene. CDR1 and CDR2 (germline): SEHNR, FQNEAQ (reference sequence). The CDR3 has 12 residues. The V and J ends lost 5 bases and 5 bases respectively, with 9 bases between them.

V and J are TRBV2 and TRBJ1-6; D unclear. This CDR3 region has 15 residues. V lost 4 bases to trimming and J lost 7 bases, with 14 bases between them. Germline lookup yields CDR1 SNHLY and CDR2 FYNNEI. CDR3 nucleotide sequence: TGTGCCAGCAGTGTCCGGAACTCGGGGAATTCACCCCTCCACTTT. It specifies CASSVRNSGNSPLHF.

This chain uses TRBV6-4 with TRBJ2-6; D remains ambiguous. CDR3 length: 14 residues. Germline CDR1 and CDR2: MRHNA and SNTAGT. Trimming removed 6 bases from V and 1 base from J, with 7 bases in between. The CDR3 protein is CASRRTSGANVLTF. The CDR3 DNA sequence: TGTGCCAGCAGAAGAACTTCTGGGGCCAACGTCCTGACTTTC.

The V and J genes are TRBV12-3 or TRBV12-4 and TRBJ1-5; D possibly corresponds to TRBD1 (6 bases). The CDR3 is 12 amino acids. The CDR3 sequence: CAGAPGNQPQHF. As DNA, the CDR3 is TGTGCGGGGGCGCCGGGCAATCAGCCCCAGCATTTT.

This rearrangement joins TRBV19 to TRBJ1-2; 7 nucleotides agree with TRBD1. The CDR3 loop spans 12 amino acids. Unmatched junction bases numbered 6, after V lost 5 bases and J lost 9 bases. Germline-derived CDR1 and CDR2 are LNHDA and SQIVND (reference sequence). CDR3 DNA: TGTGCCAGTAGTTCAGACAGGGAACGCTACACCTTC. This codes for CASSSDRERYTF. Full variable domain (remainder filled in from reference TRBV19 and TRBJ1-2): DGGITQSPKYLFRKEGQNVTLSCEQNLNHDAMYWYRQDPGQGLRLIYYSQIVNDFQKGDIAEGYSVSREKKESFPLTVTSAQKNPTAFYLCASSSDRERYTFGSGTRLTVV.

The chain carries TRBV29-1 and TRBJ2-3; no definite D call. Trimming took off 0 bases at V and 0 bases at J, with 10 bases between the two ends. CDR1 is SQVTM and CDR2 is ANQGSEA in the germline V gene. The CDR3 contains 15 residues. In DNA, the CDR3 is TGCAGCGTTGAAGATAAACCGATAAGCACAGATACGCAGTATTTT. Translating gives CSVEDKPISTDTQYF.

The genes are TRBV6-5 and TRBJ1-4, with D maybe TRBD1 (5 bases). CDR1 and CDR2 from the germline V gene are MNHEY and SVGAGI. The CDR3 loop spans 13 amino acids. V lost 8 bases and J 4 bases, leaving 11 bases between the germline ends. DNA for the CDR3: TGTGCCAGCGGCGGGGGGGGTAATGAAAAACTGTTTTTT. Residues: CASGGGGNEKLFF.

This clone was recorded a few times. The rearrangement joins TRBV7-2 to TRBJ2-1; D gene ambiguous. CDR1 is SGHTA and CDR2 is FQGNSA in the germline V gene. V was cut by 3 bases and J by 5 bases, with 14 bases left in between. CDR3 size: 15 residues. CDR3 bases: TGTGCCAGCAGCTTCCCAACACATAGCAACAATGAGCAGTTCTTC. It is translated as CASSFPTHSNNEQFF.

The chain joins TRBV6-4 to TRBJ2-3; D uncertain. Germline V gene data show CDR1 as MRHNA and CDR2 as SNTAGT. V was shortened by 4 bases and J by 2 bases, with 10 bases between the two germline ends. The CDR3 has 14 residues. The CDR3 loop is CASSVNRLTDTQYF. In DNA form, the CDR3 reads TGTGCCAGCAGTGTAAACCGTCTCACAGATACGCAGTATTTT.

V usage is TRBV18 and J usage is TRBJ1-2; perhaps TRBD1 as D (5 bases). Trimming pared 5 bases from V and 4 bases from J, leaving 11 bases between. This CDR3 has 13 residues. The germline gives CDR1 KGHSH, CDR2 LQKENI. The DNA for the CDR3 is TGTGCCAGCTCAAGCAGGGACGGCTATGGCTACACCTTC. It codes for CASSSRDGYGYTF. The full variable domain, in which reference TRBV18 and TRBJ1-2 provide the parts outside the CDR3, is NAGVMQNPRHLVRRRGQEARLRCSPMKGHSHVYWYRQLPEEGLKFMVYLQKENIIDESGMPKERFSAEFPKEGPSILRIQQVVRGDSAAYFCASSSRDGYGYTFGSGTRLTVV.

This chain uses TRBV28 with TRBJ2-5; D is perhaps TRBD1 or TRBD2 (5 bases each). The V gene lost 6 bases and the J gene lost 2 bases, with 19 bases spanning the gap. This CDR3 region has 16 residues. CDR1 is MDHEN and CDR2 is SYDVKM in the germline V gene. CDR3 coding DNA: TGTGCCAGCAGATTGGCAGGGAGCCCGGTACAAGAGACCCAGTACTTC. Translating it yields CASRLAGSPVQETQYF.

This clone was detected only once. This chain links TRBV7-2 with TRBJ2-1; 9 positions agree with TRBD2. The CDR3 contains 16 residues. Looked up from germline, CDR1 is SGHTA and CDR2 is FQGNSA. After removal of 0 bases from V and 9 bases from J, the junction contained 9 bases not matched to a gene. CDR3 residues: CASSLALAGGPGEQFF. The DNA of the CDR3 is TGTGCCAGCAGCTTAGCTCTGGCGGGGGGGCCGGGTGAGCAGTTCTTC.

The chain recombines TRBV6-4 with TRBJ1-6; D not certain. Trimming removed 0 bases from V and 6 bases from J, with 9 bases in between. In germline, CDR1 is MRHNA, CDR2 SNTAGT. The CDR3 spans 15 residues. The CDR3 DNA reads as TGTGCCAGCAGTGACTCGAGCGTCTTTAATTCACCCCTCCACTTT. It yields the protein CASSDSSVFNSPLHF.

This chain links TRBV6-6 with TRBJ2-1, with a weak D call TRBD1 (5 bases). Germline V gene lookup returns CDR1 MNHNY and CDR2 SVGAGI (reference sequence). Trimming shortened V by 7 bases and J by 1 base, and 14 bases separated the two germline ends. The CDR3 runs to 15 residues. This chain's CDR3 is CASNTRAGSYNEQFF. In DNA, the CDR3 is TGTGCCAGCAACACCCGGGCAGGGTCCTACAATGAGCAGTTCTTC.

The rearrangement joins TRBV30 to TRBJ2-4, with D possibly TRBD2 on 5 matching bases. The CDR3 is 14 amino acids. Trimming removed 5 bases at V and 6 bases at J, with 17 bases between. Germline loops: CDR1 GTSNPN, CDR2 SVGIG (reference sequence). The CDR3 loop is CAWSRRGLGNIQYF. The CDR3 nucleotides are TGTGCCTGGTCACGCCGAGGGCTAGGAAACATTCAGTACTTC.

This clone was detected only a few times. The CDR3 protein is CASSVIDTGRGYTF. The CDR3 DNA sequence: TGTGCCAGCAGTGTGATTGATACAGGGAGAGGCTACACCTTC. The chain recombines TRBV2 with TRBJ1-2, with D possibly being TRBD1 (6 bases). From germline, CDR1 is SNHLY and CDR2 FYNNEI. With 4 bases removed from V and 8 bases from J, the gap between germline ends came to 17 bases. The CDR3 consists of 14 residues.

CDR3 in DNA: TGTGCCAGCAGTGCTCAGGGGGCCGGGGAAAAACTGTTTTTT. Protein: CASSAQGAGEKLFF. V gene TRBV6-2 or TRBV6-3 combines with J gene TRBJ1-4; TRBD1 matches 8 bases. The junction had 7 bases not matched to a gene; V was cut back by 5 bases and J by 8 bases. The CDR3 runs to 14 residues. Germline lookup yields CDR1 MNHEY and CDR2 SVGEGT.